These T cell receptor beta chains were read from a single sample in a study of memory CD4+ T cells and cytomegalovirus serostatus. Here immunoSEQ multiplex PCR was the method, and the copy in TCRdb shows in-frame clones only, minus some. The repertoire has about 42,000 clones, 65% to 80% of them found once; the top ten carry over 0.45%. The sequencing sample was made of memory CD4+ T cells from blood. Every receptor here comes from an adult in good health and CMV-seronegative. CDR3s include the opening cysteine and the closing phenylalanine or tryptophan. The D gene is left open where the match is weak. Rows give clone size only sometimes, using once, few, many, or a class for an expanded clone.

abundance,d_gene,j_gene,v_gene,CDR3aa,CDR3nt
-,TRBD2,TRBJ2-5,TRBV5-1,CASSFGSGGQETQYF,TGCGCCAGCAGCTTCGGTAGCGGGGGTCAAGAGACCCAGTACTTC
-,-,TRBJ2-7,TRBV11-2,CASSLGGGYTYEQYF,TGTGCCAGCAGCTTAGGTGGGGGCTACACCTACGAGCAGTACTTC
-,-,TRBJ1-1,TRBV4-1,CASSHPGRNEAFF,TGCGCCAGCAGCCACCCGGGGCGAAATGAAGCTTTCTTT
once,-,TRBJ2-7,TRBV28,CATAGPIYEQYF,TGTGCAACCGCTGGACCCATCTACGAGCAGTACTTC
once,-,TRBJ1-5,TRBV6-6,CASTPFLRGGNQPQHF,TGTGCCAGCACCCCATTTCTGCGGGGAGGCAATCAGCCCCAGCATTTT
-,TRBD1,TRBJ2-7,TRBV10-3,CAISDIGQGVYEQYF,TGTGCCATCAGTGACATTGGACAGGGGGTTTACGAGCAGTACTTC
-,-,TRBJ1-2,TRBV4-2,CASSQPQGGDIDGYTF,TGTGCCAGCAGCCAACCCCAGGGAGGGGATATAGATGGCTACACCTTC
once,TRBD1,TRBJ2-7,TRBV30,CAWNRGYEQYF,TGTGCCTGGAACAGGGGTTACGAGCAGTACTTC
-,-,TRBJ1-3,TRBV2,CASSRSFTLNAGNTIYF,TGTGCCAGCAGCCGCTCATTTACTCTCAATGCAGGAAACACCATATATTTT
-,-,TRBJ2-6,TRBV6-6,CASTSSGANVLTF,TGTGCCAGCACAAGCTCTGGGGCCAACGTCCTGACTTTC
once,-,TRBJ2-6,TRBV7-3,CASSLTPSGANVLTF,TGTGCCAGCAGCTTAACTCCCTCTGGGGCCAACGTCCTGACTTTC
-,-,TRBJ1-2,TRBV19,CASSLSRGLGGYTF,TGTGCCAGTAGTCTCTCCCGGGGCCTTGGAGGCTACACCTTC
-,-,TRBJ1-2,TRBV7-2,CASSEQGWDGYTF,TGTGCCAGCAGCGAACAGGGTTGGGATGGCTACACCTTC
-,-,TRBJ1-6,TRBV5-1,CASSLDFNNSPLHF,TGCGCCAGCAGCTTGGACTTTAACAATTCACCCCTCCACTTT
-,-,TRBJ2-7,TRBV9,CASSVAPGSSYEQYF,TGTGCCAGCAGCGTAGCCCCAGGGAGCTCCTACGAGCAGTACTTC
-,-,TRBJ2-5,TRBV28,CASSFRSPRETQYF,TGTGCCAGCAGTTTTAGGTCGCCCCGGGAGACCCAGTACTTC
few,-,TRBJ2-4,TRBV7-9,CASSAGLAKNIQYF,TGTGCCAGCAGCGCCGGGTTAGCCAAAAACATTCAGTACTTC
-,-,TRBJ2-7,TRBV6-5,CASSSQVTYEQYF,TGTGCCAGCAGTTCTCAGGTCACCTACGAGCAGTACTTC
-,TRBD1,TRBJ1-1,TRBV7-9,CASSPRVQGVGNTEAFF,TGTGCCAGCAGCCCCAGAGTCCAGGGGGTCGGGAACACTGAAGCTTTCTTT
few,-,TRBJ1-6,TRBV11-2,CASSLRQGWSPLHF,TGTGCCAGCAGCTTACGGCAGGGGTGGTCACCCCTCCACTTT